This T cell receptor (beta chain) stems from a study of T cell repertoires in cytomegalovirus infection. Whole-study context: CMV infection together with matching HLA type was indicated by public TCR beta signatures.

Study findings and constraints: It was HLA-C-restricted CMV-specific TCR beta clonotypes that dominated the response ex vivo.

The CDR3 runs 17 residues. V was pared by 1 base and J by 3 bases, with 6 bases of the junction left unmatched. Germline V gene lookup returns CDR1 LNHDA and CDR2 SQIVND (reference sequence). On this clonotype itself: Antigen unknown.

In TCRdb, the reads were re-called with MiXCR into one record per CDR3 protein. The sample comprises about 150,000 distinct CDR3 sequences, approximately 30% of which are singletons, and around 50% rests with the top ten. The material sequenced was CD8+ T cells from cultured PBMCs, taken from culture after CMV antigen stimulation. The chain joins TRBV19 to TRBJ1-5; 10 nucleotides match TRBD1. The sequence was collected from a human donor in good health (CMV status not recorded). Some clones in this sample may be carry-over from other donors' samples. Written as DNA, the CDR3 is TGTGCCAGTAGTATAGCAGGGACAGGGGCGCTCAATCAGCCCCAGCATTTT. Translation: CASSIAGTGALNQPQHF.